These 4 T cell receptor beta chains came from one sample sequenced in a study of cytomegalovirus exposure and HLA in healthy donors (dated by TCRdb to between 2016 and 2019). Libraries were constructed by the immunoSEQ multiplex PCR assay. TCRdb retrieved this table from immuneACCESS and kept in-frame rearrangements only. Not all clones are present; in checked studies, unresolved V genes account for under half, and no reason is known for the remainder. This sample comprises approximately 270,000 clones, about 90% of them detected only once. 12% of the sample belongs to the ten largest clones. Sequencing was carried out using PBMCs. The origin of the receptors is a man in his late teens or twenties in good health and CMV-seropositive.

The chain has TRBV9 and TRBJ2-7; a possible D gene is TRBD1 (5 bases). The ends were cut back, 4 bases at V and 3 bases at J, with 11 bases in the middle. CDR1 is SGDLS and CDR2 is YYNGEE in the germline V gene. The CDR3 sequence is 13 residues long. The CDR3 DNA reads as TGTGCCAGCAGCACAGGTATTGGCTACGAGCAGTACTTC. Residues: CASSTGIGYEQYF.

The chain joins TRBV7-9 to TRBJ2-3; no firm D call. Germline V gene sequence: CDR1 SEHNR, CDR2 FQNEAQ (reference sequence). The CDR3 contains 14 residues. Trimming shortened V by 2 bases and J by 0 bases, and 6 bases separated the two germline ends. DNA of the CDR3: TGTGCCAGCAGCTTATCCAGTAGCACAGATACGCAGTATTTT. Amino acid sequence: CASSLSSSTDTQYF.

CDR3 sequence (DNA): TGTGCCAGCAGTTCGACAGTCTACGAGCAGTACTTC. It codes for CASSSTVYEQYF. The chain carries TRBV28 and TRBJ2-7; D might be TRBD1 (5 bases). Germline lookup yields CDR1 MDHEN and CDR2 SYDVKM. V was cut by 4 bases and J by 3 bases, with 7 bases left in between. This CDR3 has 12 residues.

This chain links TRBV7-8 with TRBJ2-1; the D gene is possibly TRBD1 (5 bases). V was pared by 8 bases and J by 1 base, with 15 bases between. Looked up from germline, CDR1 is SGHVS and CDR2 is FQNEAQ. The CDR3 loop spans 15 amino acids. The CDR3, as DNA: TGTGCCAGCCTCCGGCTGCAGGGATCCTACAATGAGCAGTTCTTC. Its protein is CASLRLQGSYNEQFF. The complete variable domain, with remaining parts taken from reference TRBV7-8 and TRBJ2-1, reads GAGVSQSPRYKVAKRGQDVALRCDPISGHVSLFWYQQALGQGPEFLTYFQNEAQLDKSGLPSDRFFAERPEGSVSTLKIQRTQQEDSAVYLCASLRLQGSYNEQFFGPGTRLTVL.